Below, 14 T cell receptor beta chains from the same sample are listed, as sequenced in a study of PD-1 blockade in classical Hodgkin lymphoma. Assay: immunoSEQ multiplex PCR; the TCRdb copy retains only in-frame clones and omits some. Of over 85,000 clones in the sample, under 95% were seen once. Documented time point: cycle 4 day 1 (C4D1), after six to seven weeks of nivolumab. All trial patients relapsed after autologous stem cell transplantation. The sample here was peripheral blood mononuclear cells (PBMCs), taken before the fourth cycle of nivolumab. The receptor set was obtained from a human donor with classical Hodgkin lymphoma.

The gene calls are TRBV27 and TRBJ1-1, with 9 bases fitting TRBD1. V lost 3 bases to trimming and J lost 10 bases; unmatched junction nucleotides: 6. The CDR3 sequence is 13 residues long. Germline assignment: CDR1 MNHEY and CDR2 SMNVEV (reference sequence). For the CDR3, the DNA is TGTGCCAGCAGTTTTCGAATGGACAGGGGAGCTTTCTTT. This encodes CASSFRMDRGAFF.

The V call is TRBV10-2, the J call TRBJ2-1; 9 positions match TRBD2. CDR1 and CDR2 (germline): WSHSY, SAAADI. V gave up 6 bases and J gave up 5 bases; unmatched junction bases: 5. The CDR3 contains 14 residues. The CDR3: CASRAGGRNNEQFF. CDR3 DNA: TGCGCCAGCAGGGCGGGAGGGAGGAACAATGAGCAGTTCTTC.

The V call is TRBV9, the J call TRBJ2-1, with TRBD2 matching 8 bases. The CDR3 has 16 residues. The V gene end was trimmed by 0 bases and the J gene end by 2 bases; junction bases not matched to a gene: 4. The germline gives CDR1 SGDLS, CDR2 YYNGEE. CDR3 in DNA: TGTGCCAGCAGCGTAGCCCCGGGAGGGCCCTACAATGAGCAGTTCTTC. It is translated as CASSVAPGGPYNEQFF.

This clone has just one count. As DNA, the CDR3 is TGTGCCAGCAGTTCCCCTCGGACAGGGGCCTACGAGCAGTACTTC. This sequence encodes CASSSPRTGAYEQYF. The chain joins TRBV6-6 to TRBJ2-7; TRBD1 matches at 9 bases. With V trimmed by 4 bases and J by 2 bases, 6 bases remained unmatched. Germline V CDR1 and CDR2: MNHNY, SVGAGI (reference sequence). This CDR3 has 15 residues.

The CDR3, as DNA: TGTGCCAGCAGTCTCAGGGGGTACAATGAGCAGTTCTTC. It is translated as CASSLRGYNEQFF. This chain connects TRBV27 to TRBJ2-1; 7 bases align to TRBD1. The CDR3 totals 13 residues. Per germline, CDR1 MNHEY and CDR2 SMNVEV (reference sequence). V shed 5 bases and J 4 bases; nucleotides not matched to a gene: 2.

V usage is TRBV19 and J usage is TRBJ2-7; D unresolved. Germline V gene data show CDR1 as LNHDA and CDR2 as SQIVND (reference sequence). V was pared by 7 bases and J by 6 bases, with 19 bases between. The CDR3 is 14 amino acids. Here the CDR3 reads CASKNTFSSPEQYF. The CDR3 coding sequence is TGTGCCAGTAAAAACACCTTCTCCTCCCCCGAGCAGTACTTC.

The chain has TRBV4-1 and TRBJ2-7, with 8 bases aligning to TRBD1. The CDR3 has 15 residues. CDR1 is MGHRA and CDR2 is YSYEKL in the germline V gene. With 3 bases clipped from V and 3 bases from J, the junction kept 7 bases outside the gene matches. CDR3 sequence: CASSHPGTGFYEQYF. For the CDR3, the DNA is TGCGCCAGCAGCCATCCAGGGACAGGCTTCTACGAGCAGTACTTC.

The chain uses TRBV2 and TRBJ1-5; D gene ambiguous. The length of the CDR3 is 15 residues. Trimming removed 6 bases at V and 5 bases at J, with 17 bases between. Germline-derived CDR1 and CDR2 are SNHLY and FYNNEI. This CDR3 is CASSARWGFDQPQHF. The CDR3 coding sequence is TGTGCCAGCAGCGCAAGGTGGGGTTTCGATCAGCCCCAGCATTTT.

The CDR3 nucleotides are TGCGCCAGCAGCACGGGACTAGCGGGAGCAAACAATGAGCAGTTCTTC. It yields the protein CASSTGLAGANNEQFF. The chain joins TRBV5-1 to TRBJ2-1; 14 bases fit TRBD2. Per germline, CDR1 SGHRS and CDR2 YFSETQ. The CDR3 has 16 residues. Trimming cost V 4 bases and J 5 bases; bases outside gene matches: 5.

V is TRBV5-1 and J is TRBJ2-7; TRBD1 or TRBD2 may be the D gene (5 bases each). V was pared by 4 bases and J by 2 bases, with 22 bases between. Looked up from germline, CDR1 is SGHRS and CDR2 is YFSETQ. The length of the CDR3 is 17 residues. The CDR3: CASSIGGGHIIAYEQYF. CDR3 nucleotides: TGCGCCAGCAGCATCGGAGGCGGACACATTATAGCCTACGAGCAGTACTTC.

The V and J genes are TRBV6-4 and TRBJ2-1; TRBD2 matches 12 bases. The CDR3 runs to 16 residues. V lost 6 bases and J lost 3; bases outside the gene matches: 6. In germline, CDR1 is MRHNA, CDR2 SNTAGT. The CDR3 sequence: CASRALAGGGYNEQFF. The CDR3 DNA reads as TGTGCCAGCAGAGCCCTAGCGGGGGGGGGCTACAATGAGCAGTTCTTC.

This clone was observed a single time. The genes are TRBV19 and TRBJ2-1; TRBD2 matches at 7 bases. J gave up 11 bases and V 0 bases, and 4 bases lay outside the gene matches. The CDR3 has 13 amino acids. Germline CDR1 reads LNHDA; CDR2 reads SQIVND (reference sequence). The CDR3 DNA sequence: TGTGCCAGTAGTATAGATCTACTAGCGCAGCAGTTCTTC. It codes for CASSIDLLAQQFF.

The chain joins TRBV28 to TRBJ1-3, with 9 bases fitting TRBD1. The CDR3 contains 16 residues. V lost 0 bases and J lost 5; bases outside the gene matches: 5. The V gene's germline CDR1 is MDHEN and CDR2 SYDVKM. The chain's CDR3 is CASSLWGTGMRNTIYF. The CDR3 DNA sequence: TGTGCCAGCAGTTTATGGGGGACAGGGATGCGAAACACCATATATTTT.

The chain links TRBV5-8 to TRBJ2-3, with a possible D match to TRBD2 (6 bases). V lost 0 bases and J lost 1, with 12 bases in between. This CDR3 is 16 amino acids long. The germline V gene has CDR1 SGHTS and CDR2 YDEGEE. CDR3 region: CASSLEGGTRTDTQYF. CDR3 nucleotide sequence: TGTGCCAGCAGCTTGGAGGGCGGGACCCGCACAGATACGCAGTATTTT.